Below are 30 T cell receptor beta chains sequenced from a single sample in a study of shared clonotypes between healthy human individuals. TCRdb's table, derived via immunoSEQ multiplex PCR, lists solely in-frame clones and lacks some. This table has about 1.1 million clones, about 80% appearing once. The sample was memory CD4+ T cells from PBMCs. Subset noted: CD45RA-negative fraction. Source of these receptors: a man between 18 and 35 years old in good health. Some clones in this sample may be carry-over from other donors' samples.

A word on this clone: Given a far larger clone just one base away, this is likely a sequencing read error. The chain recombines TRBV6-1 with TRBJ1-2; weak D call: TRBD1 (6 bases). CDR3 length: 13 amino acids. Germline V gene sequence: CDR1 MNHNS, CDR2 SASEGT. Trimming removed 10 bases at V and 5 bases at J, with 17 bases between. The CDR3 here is CAIEGRGNYGYTF. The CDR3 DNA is TGTGCCATCGAGGGAAGGGGGAATTATGGCTACACCTTC.

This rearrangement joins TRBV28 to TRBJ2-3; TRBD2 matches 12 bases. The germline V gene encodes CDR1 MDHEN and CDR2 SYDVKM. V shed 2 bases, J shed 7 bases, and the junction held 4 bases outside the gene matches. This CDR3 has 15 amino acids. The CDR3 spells CASSLLAGGTYTQYF. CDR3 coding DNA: TGTGCCAGCAGTTTACTAGCGGGAGGGACCTATACGCAGTATTTT. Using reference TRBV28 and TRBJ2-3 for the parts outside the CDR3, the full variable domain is DVKVTQSSRYLVKRTGEKVFLECVQDMDHENMFWYRQDPGLGLRLIYFSYDVKMKEKGDIPEGYSVSREKKERFSLILESASTNQTSMYLCASSLLAGGTYTQYFGPGTRLTVL.

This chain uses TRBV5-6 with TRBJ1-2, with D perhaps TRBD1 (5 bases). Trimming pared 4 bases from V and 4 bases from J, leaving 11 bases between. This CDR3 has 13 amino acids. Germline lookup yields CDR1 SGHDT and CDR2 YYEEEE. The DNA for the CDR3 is TGTGCCAGCAGCCCGGGGGTTACCTATGGCTACACCTTC. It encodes CASSPGVTYGYTF.

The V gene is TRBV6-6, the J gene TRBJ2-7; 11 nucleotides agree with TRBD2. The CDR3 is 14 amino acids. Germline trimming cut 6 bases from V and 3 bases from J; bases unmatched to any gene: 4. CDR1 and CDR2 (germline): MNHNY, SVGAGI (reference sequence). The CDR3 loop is CASRRTSGFYEQYF. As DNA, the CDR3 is TGTGCCAGCAGACGGACTAGCGGGTTCTACGAGCAGTACTTC.

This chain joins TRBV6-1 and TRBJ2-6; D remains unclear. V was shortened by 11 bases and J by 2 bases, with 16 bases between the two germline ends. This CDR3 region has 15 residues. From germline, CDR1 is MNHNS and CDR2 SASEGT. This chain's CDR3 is CAAGRALTGANVLTF. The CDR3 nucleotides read TGTGCCGCTGGACGGGCACTTACTGGGGCCAACGTCCTGACTTTC.

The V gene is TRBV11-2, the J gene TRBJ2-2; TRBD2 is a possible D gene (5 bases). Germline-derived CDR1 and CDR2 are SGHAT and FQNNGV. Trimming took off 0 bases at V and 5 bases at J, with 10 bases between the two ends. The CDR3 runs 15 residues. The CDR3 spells CASSLDLGGTGELFF. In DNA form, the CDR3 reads TGTGCCAGCAGCTTAGATCTTGGCGGGACCGGGGAGCTGTTTTTT.

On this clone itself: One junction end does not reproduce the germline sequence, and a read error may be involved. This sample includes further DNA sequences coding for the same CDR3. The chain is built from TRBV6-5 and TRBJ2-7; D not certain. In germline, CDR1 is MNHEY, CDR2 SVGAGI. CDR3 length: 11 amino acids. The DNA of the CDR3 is TGTGCCAGCAGTTATTCCTCCGAGCAGTACTTC. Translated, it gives CASSYSSEQYF.

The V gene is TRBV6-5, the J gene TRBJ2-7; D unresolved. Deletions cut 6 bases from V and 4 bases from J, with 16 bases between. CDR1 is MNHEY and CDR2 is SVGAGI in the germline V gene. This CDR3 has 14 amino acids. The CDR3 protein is CASRQPGSPYEQYF. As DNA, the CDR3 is TGTGCCAGCAGGCAGCCCGGTTCCCCGTACGAGCAGTACTTC.

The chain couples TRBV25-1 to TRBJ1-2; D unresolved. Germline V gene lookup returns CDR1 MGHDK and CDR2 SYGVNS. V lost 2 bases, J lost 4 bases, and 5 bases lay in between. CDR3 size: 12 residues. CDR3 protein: CASSEASYGYTF. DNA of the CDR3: TGTGCCAGCAGTGAAGCCAGCTATGGCTACACCTTC.

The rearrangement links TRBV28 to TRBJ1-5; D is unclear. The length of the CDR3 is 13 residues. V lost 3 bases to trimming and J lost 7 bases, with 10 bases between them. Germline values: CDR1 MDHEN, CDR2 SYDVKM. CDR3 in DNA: TGTGCCAGCAGTTTGACCGACGGACAGCCCCAGCATTTT. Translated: CASSLTDGQPQHF.

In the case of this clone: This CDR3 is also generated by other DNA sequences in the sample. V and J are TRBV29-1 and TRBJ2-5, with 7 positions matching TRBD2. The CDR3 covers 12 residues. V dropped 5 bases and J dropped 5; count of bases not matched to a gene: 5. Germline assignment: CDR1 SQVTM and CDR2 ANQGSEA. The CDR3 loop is CSVRQGGETQYF. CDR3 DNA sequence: TGCAGCGTTAGGCAGGGAGGGGAGACCCAGTACTTC. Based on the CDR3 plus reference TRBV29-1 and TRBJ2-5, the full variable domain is SAVISQKPSRDICQRGTSLTIQCQVDSQVTMMFWYRQQPGQSLTLIATANQGSEATYESGFVIDKFPISRPNLTFSTLTVSNMSPEDSSIYLCSVRQGGETQYFGPGTRLLVL.

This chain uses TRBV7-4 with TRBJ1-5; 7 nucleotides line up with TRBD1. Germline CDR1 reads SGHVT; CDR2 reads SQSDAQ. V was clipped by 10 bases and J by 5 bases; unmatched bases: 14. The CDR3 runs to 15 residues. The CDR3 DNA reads TGTGCCAAAGCTTTAGTAACGCAGGGGGATCAGCCCCAGCATTTT. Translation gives CAKALVTQGDQPQHF.

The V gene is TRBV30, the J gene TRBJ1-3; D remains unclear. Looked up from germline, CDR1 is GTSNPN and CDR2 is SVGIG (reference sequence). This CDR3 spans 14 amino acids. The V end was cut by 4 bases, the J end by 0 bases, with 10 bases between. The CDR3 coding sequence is TGTGCCTGGACCCAACAGAGCTCTGGAAACACCATATATTTT. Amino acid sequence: CAWTQQSSGNTIYF.

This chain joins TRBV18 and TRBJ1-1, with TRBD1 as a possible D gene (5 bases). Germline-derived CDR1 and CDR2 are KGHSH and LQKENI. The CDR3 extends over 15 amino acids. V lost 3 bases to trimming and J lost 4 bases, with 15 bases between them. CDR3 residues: CASSPPGLPGTEAFF. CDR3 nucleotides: TGTGCCAGCTCACCGCCGGGACTGCCGGGCACTGAAGCTTTCTTT.

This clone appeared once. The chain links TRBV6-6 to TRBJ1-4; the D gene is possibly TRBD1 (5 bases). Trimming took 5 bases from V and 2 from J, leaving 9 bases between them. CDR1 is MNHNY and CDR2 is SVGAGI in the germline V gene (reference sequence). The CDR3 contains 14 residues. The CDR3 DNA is TGTGCCAGCAGTGGACGACAGACTAATGAAAAACTGTTTTTT. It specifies CASSGRQTNEKLFF.

The chain's CDR3 is CASSPSVTGELFF. Here the CDR3 DNA reads TGTGCCAGCAGCCCGTCCGTCACCGGGGAGCTGTTTTTT. This sequence joins TRBV5-8 and TRBJ2-2, with D unresolved. The CDR3 contains 13 residues. The ends were cut back, 4 bases at V and 4 bases at J, with 8 bases in the middle. CDR1 and CDR2 from the germline V gene are SGHTS and YDEGEE.

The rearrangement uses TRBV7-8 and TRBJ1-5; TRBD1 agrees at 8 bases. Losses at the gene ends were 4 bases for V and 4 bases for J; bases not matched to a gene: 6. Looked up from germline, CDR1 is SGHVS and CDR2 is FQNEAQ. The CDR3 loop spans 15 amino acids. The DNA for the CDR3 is TGTGCCAGCAGCTCGAGGACAGGGCTGAATCAGCCCCAGCATTTT. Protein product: CASSSRTGLNQPQHF.

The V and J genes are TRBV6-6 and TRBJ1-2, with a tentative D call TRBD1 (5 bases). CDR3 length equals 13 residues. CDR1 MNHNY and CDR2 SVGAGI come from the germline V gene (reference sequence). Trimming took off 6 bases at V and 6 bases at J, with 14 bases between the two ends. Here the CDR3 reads CASSLDSLNGYTF. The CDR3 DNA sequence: TGTGCCAGCAGCCTCGACAGTTTAAATGGCTACACCTTC.

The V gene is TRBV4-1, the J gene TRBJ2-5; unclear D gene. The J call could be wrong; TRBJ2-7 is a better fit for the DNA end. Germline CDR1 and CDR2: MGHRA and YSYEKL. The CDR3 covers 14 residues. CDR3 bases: TGCGCCAGCAGCCAAGTATGGGTAGGGCCCGAGCAGTACTTC. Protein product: CASSQVWVGPEQYF.

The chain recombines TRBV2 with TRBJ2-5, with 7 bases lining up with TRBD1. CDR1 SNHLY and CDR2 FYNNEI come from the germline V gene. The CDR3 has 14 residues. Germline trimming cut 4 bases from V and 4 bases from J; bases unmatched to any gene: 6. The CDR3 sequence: CASSATGAGETQYF. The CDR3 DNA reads TGTGCCAGCAGTGCCACAGGGGCGGGAGAGACCCAGTACTTC. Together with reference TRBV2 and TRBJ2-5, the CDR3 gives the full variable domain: EPEVTQTPSHQVTQMGQEVILRCVPISNHLYFYWYRQILGQKVEFLVSFYNNEISEKSEIFDDQFSVERPDGSNFTLKIRSTKLEDSAMYFCASSATGAGETQYFGPGTRLLVL.

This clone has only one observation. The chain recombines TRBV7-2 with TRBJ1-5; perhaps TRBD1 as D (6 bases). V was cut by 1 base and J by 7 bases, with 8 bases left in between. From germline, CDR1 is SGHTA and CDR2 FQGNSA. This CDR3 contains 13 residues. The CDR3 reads CASSLVGAQPQHF. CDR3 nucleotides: TGTGCCAGCAGCTTAGTGGGGGCCCAGCCCCAGCATTTT.

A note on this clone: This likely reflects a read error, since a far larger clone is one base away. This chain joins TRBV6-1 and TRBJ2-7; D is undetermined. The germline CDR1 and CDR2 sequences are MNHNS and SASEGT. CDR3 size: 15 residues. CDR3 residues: CAGSERATSSYEQYF. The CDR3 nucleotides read TGTGCCGGCAGTGAAAGAGCGACAAGCTCCTACGAGCAGTACTTC.

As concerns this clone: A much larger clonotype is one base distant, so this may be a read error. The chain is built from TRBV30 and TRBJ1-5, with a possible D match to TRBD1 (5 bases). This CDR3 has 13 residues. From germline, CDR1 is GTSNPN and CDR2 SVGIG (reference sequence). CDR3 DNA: TGTGCCCGGAGTGGGACGGGGAATCAGCCCCAGCATTTT. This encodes CARSGTGNQPQHF.

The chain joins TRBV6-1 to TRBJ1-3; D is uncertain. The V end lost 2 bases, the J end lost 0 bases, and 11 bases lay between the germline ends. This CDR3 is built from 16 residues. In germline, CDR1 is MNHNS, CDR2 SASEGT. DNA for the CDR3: TGTGCCAGCAGTGAATATCTAATCAACTCTGGAAACACCATATATTTT. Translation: CASSEYLINSGNTIYF.

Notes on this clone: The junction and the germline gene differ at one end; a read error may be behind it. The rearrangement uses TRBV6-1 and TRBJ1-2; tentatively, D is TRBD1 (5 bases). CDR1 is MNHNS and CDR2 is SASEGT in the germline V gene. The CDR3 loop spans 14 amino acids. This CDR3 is CASSESGTKYGYTF. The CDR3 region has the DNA TGTGCCAGCAGTGAATCCGGGACTAAGTATGGCTACACCTTC.

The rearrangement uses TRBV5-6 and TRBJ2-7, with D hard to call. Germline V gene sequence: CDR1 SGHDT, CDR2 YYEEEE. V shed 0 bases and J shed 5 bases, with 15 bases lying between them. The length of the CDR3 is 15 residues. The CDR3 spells CASSLVRAGTDEQYF. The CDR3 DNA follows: TGTGCCAGCAGCTTGGTAAGGGCAGGAACCGACGAGCAGTACTTC.

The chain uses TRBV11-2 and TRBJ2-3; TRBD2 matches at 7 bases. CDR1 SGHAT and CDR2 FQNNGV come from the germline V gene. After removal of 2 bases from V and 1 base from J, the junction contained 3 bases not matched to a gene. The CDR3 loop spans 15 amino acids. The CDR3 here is CASSLWAGGTDTQYF. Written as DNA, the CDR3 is TGTGCCAGCAGCTTATGGGCGGGGGGCACAGATACGCAGTATTTT.

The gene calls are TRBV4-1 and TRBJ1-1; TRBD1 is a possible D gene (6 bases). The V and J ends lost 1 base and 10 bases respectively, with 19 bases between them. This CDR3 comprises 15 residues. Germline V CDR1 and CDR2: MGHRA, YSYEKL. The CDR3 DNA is TGCGCCAGCAGCCAAGCGCAGGGGAGGGTTAATGGAGCTTTCTTT. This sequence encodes CASSQAQGRVNGAFF.

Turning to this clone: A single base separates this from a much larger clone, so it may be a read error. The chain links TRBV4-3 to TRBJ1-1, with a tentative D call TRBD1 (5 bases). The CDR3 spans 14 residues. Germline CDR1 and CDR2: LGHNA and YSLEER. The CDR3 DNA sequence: TGCGCCAGCAGCCTCACAGGTGGGAACACTGAAGCTTCCTTT. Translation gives CASSLTGGNTEASF.

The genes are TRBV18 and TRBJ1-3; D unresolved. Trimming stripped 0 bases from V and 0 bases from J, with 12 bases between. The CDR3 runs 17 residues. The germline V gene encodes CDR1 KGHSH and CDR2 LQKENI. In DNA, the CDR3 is TGTGCCAGCTCACCACCGAGGTCGACCGGCTCTGGAAACACCATATATTTT. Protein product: CASSPPRSTGSGNTIYF.